Shown below are 2 T cell receptor beta chains from a single sample sequenced in a study of blood T cell repertoires in COVID-19. The assay was immunoSEQ multiplex PCR, and TCRdb's table has in-frame clones only and misses some. Here the sample spans around 250,000 clones, 85% to 90% being singletons. The sample comprised PBMCs or T cells enriched from blood (not recorded which). Every receptor here comes from a woman aged 25 to 45 who had recovered from COVID-19.

This sequence joins TRBV28 and TRBJ1-2; possibly TRBD1 for D (6 bases). Germline lookup yields CDR1 MDHEN and CDR2 SYDVKM. This CDR3 spans 14 amino acids. V lost 2 bases to trimming and J lost 8 bases, with 15 bases between them. The CDR3 here is CASSLKSPGVGYTF. CDR3 in DNA: TGTGCCAGCAGTTTAAAGTCCCCAGGGGTAGGCTACACCTTC.

This chain links TRBV11-2 with TRBJ2-1; D is perhaps TRBD1 (5 bases). Per the germline V gene, CDR1 is SGHAT and CDR2 is FQNNGV. The CDR3 is made up of 16 amino acids. Deletions cut 7 bases from V and 2 bases from J, with 18 bases between. Here the CDR3 DNA reads TGTGCCAGCAACTCTTTTCCCCGGACACCCTACAATGAGCAGTTCTTC. This codes for CASNSFPRTPYNEQFF.